Listed below are T cell receptor beta chains from one sample, sequenced in a study of blood T cell repertoires in COVID-19. TCRdb keeps only in-frame clones here, not all; method: immunoSEQ multiplex PCR. The sample includes over 60,000 clones, about four fifths of them seen just once. Sequencing input: peripheral blood. These receptors came from a human donor in a cohort sampled during active COVID-19. The CDR3 runs from the conserved cysteine through the conserved F or W. The D gene is left open where the match is weak. Not every row has a clone size; where given, it reads once, few, many or a size class.

J: TRBJ1-4
D: NA
V: TRBV10-3
size: NA
DNA: TGTGCCATCAGTGAAGGGACTGGCGATGAAAAACTGTTTTTT
CDR3: CAISEGTGDEKLFF

J: TRBJ1-6
D: TRBD1
V: TRBV7-6
size: NA
DNA: TGTGCCAGCAGCTCGACAGGGTTGGGTTCACCCCTCCACTTT
CDR3: CASSSTGLGSPLHF

J: TRBJ2-2
D: NA
V: TRBV29-1
size: NA
DNA: TGCAGCGTTTCCTGGCTAGCGTTCACCGGGGAGCTGTTTTTT
CDR3: CSVSWLAFTGELFF

J: TRBJ1-2
D: NA
V: TRBV7-9
size: few
DNA: TGTGCCAGCAGCCGGGAACGGGGGATCTATGGCTACACCTTC
CDR3: CASSRERGIYGYTF

J: TRBJ2-5
D: NA
V: TRBV10-3
size: NA
DNA: TGTGCCATCAGTAGGGGAGAGACCCAGTACTTC
CDR3: CAISRGETQYF

J: TRBJ2-1
D: NA
V: TRBV10-3
size: NA
DNA: TGTGCCATCAGGACTACCCAGGGGGGCAATGAGCAGTTCTTC
CDR3: CAIRTTQGGNEQFF

J: TRBJ2-6
D: NA
V: TRBV28
size: NA
DNA: TGTGCCAGCGCAAACAGGACTGGGGCCAACGTCCTGACTTTC
CDR3: CASANRTGANVLTF

J: TRBJ1-6
D: NA
V: TRBV4-3
size: NA
DNA: TGCGCCAGCAGCCAAGGAACATCCGGGAATTCACCCCTCCACTTT
CDR3: CASSQGTSGNSPLHF

J: TRBJ2-7
D: TRBD2
V: TRBV7-2
size: NA
DNA: TGTGCCAGCAGCTCTCCGGGGGGCTACGAGCAGTACTTC
CDR3: CASSSPGGYEQYF

J: TRBJ2-7
D: TRBD1
V: TRBV5-5
size: NA
DNA: TGTGCCAGCAACACCGGGACAGGGGTCATCGAGCAGTACTTC
CDR3: CASNTGTGVIEQYF

J: TRBJ2-7
D: NA
V: TRBV7-9
size: NA
DNA: TGTGCCAGCAGCTCCAGTTCGGGGGGCCCCTACGAGCAGTACTTC
CDR3: CASSSSSGGPYEQYF

J: TRBJ2-7
D: TRBD1
V: TRBV6-6
size: NA
DNA: TGTGCCAGCAGTTACGGCGGGGACAGGGTGGGCGAGCAGTACTTC
CDR3: CASSYGGDRVGEQYF

J: TRBJ1-1
D: NA
V: TRBV6-5
size: NA
DNA: TGTGCCAGCGGGGGGTCTGAAGCTTTCTTT
CDR3: CASGGSEAFF

J: TRBJ1-2
D: NA
V: TRBV6-1
size: once
DNA: TGTGCCAGCAGTGAGCGGGCTTACGCTAACTATGGCTACACCTTC
CDR3: CASSERAYANYGYTF

J: TRBJ1-1
D: TRBD1
V: TRBV19
size: NA
DNA: TGTGCCAGTAGTCCCAAAACAGGGGGTGAGACTGAAGCTTTCTTT
CDR3: CASSPKTGGETEAFF

J: TRBJ1-6
D: NA
V: TRBV7-8
size: NA
DNA: TGTGCCAGCAGCTTAAACCCAGGGCCCTCACCCCTCCACTTT
CDR3: CASSLNPGPSPLHF

J: TRBJ2-7
D: TRBD1
V: TRBV4-2
size: NA
DNA: TGTGCCAGCAGGCTATCGGACAGGAACTCCTACGAGCAGTACTTC
CDR3: CASRLSDRNSYEQYF

J: TRBJ2-7
D: TRBD1
V: TRBV12-5
size: NA
DNA: TGTGCTAGTGGACCGGACAGGGGCCTCACGATCTACGAGCAGTACTTC
CDR3: CASGPDRGLTIYEQYF

J: TRBJ1-4
D: NA
V: TRBV4-2
size: NA
DNA: TGTGCCAGCAGCCAAGGAGGGAATAATGAAAAACTGTTTTTT
CDR3: CASSQGGNNEKLFF

J: TRBJ1-3
D: TRBD1
V: TRBV4-1
size: NA
DNA: TGCGCCAGCAGCCAGGGACAGACTCCGGGAAACACCATATATTTT
CDR3: CASSQGQTPGNTIYF

J: TRBJ2-7
D: NA
V: TRBV18
size: NA
DNA: TGTGCCAGCTCACCAAGGACGGGACACCAAGCTTACGAGCAGTACTTC
CDR3: CASSPRTGHQAYEQYF

J: TRBJ1-2
D: NA
V: TRBV5-4
size: NA
DNA: TGTGCCAGCAGATCGGGGGGACTCCGGTGGGATGGCTACACCTTC
CDR3: CASRSGGLRWDGYTF

J: TRBJ2-2
D: NA
V: TRBV5-1
size: NA
DNA: TGCGCCAGCAGCTCAAACAGTGCGAACACCGGGGAGCTGTTTTTT
CDR3: CASSSNSANTGELFF

J: TRBJ1-1
D: NA
V: TRBV3-1/TRBV3-2
size: NA
DNA: TGTGCCAGCAGCCACGAGCTAGGTGGGGCTTTCTTT
CDR3: CASSHELGGAFF

J: TRBJ1-1
D: NA
V: TRBV19
size: NA
DNA: TGTGCCAGTAGTACGGCACAGGGCCCTGAAGCTTTCTTT
CDR3: CASSTAQGPEAFF

J: TRBJ2-7
D: TRBD1
V: TRBV6-6
size: NA
DNA: TGTGCCATCGCACGGCAGGGGGCGGGCGAGCAGTACTTC
CDR3: CAIARQGAGEQYF

J: TRBJ2-1
D: NA
V: TRBV6-1
size: NA
DNA: TGTGCCAGCAGTGAAGGCAGCGCCGATGAGCAGTTCTTC
CDR3: CASSEGSADEQFF

J: TRBJ2-2
D: TRBD2
V: TRBV5-4
size: NA
DNA: TGTGCCAGCAGCTTTCTAGCGGGGCGACGAAACACCGGGGAGCTGTTTTTT
CDR3: CASSFLAGRRNTGELFF

J: TRBJ1-1
D: NA
V: TRBV6-5
size: NA
DNA: TGTGCCAGCAGTTACGACATGAACACTGAAGCTTTCTTT
CDR3: CASSYDMNTEAFF

J: TRBJ2-2
D: TRBD2
V: TRBV7-6
size: NA
DNA: TGTGCCAGCACCTCTAGCGGGGGGGCTGGGGAGCTGTTTTTT
CDR3: CASTSSGGAGELFF

J: TRBJ1-4
D: NA
V: TRBV5-1
size: NA
DNA: TGCGCCAGCAGCCCGGAGGGAGGGACTAATGAAAAACTGTTTTTT
CDR3: CASSPEGGTNEKLFF

J: TRBJ1-5
D: TRBD1
V: TRBV4-2
size: few
DNA: TGTGCCAGCAGCCACGACAGGGGGCAGACCACGCAGCCCCAGCATTTT
CDR3: CASSHDRGQTTQPQHF

J: TRBJ2-7
D: NA
V: TRBV4-1
size: NA
DNA: TGCGCCAGCAGCCAAGAAGGAGGCAGGGGGGACGAGCAGTACTTC
CDR3: CASSQEGGRGDEQYF

J: TRBJ2-7
D: TRBD1
V: TRBV9
size: few
DNA: TGTGCCAGCAGCGCGAAAGACAGGGGGCACGACGAGCAGTACTTC
CDR3: CASSAKDRGHDEQYF

J: TRBJ2-7
D: NA
V: TRBV11-2
size: once
DNA: TGTGCCAGCAAGCGACAGAGGAGCTCCTACGAGCAGTACTTC
CDR3: CASKRQRSSYEQYF

J: TRBJ2-1
D: NA
V: TRBV6-5
size: NA
DNA: TGTGCCAGCAGACAGGACTACAGCTCCTACAATGAGCAGTTCTTC
CDR3: CASRQDYSSYNEQFF

J: TRBJ1-2
D: NA
V: TRBV3-1/TRBV3-2
size: NA
DNA: TGTGCCAGCAGCCAAGGTTTAGATGGCTACACCTTC
CDR3: CASSQGLDGYTF